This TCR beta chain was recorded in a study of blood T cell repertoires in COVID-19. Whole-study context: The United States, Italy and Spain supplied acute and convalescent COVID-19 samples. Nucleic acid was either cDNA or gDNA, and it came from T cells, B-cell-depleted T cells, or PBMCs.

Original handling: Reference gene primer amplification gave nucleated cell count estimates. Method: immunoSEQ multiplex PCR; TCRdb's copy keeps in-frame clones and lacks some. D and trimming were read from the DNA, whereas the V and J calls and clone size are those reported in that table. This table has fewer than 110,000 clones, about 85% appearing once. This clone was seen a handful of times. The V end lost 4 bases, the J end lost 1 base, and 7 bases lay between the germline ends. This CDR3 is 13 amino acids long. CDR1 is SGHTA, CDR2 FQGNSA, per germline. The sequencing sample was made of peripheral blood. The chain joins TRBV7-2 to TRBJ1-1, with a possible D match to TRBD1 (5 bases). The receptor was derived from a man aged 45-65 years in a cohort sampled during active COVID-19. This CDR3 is CASSSDRNTEAFF. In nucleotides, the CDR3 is TGTGCCAGCAGCTCCGACAGGAACACTGAAGCTTTCTTT.